Listed here are 2 T cell receptor beta chains from one sample, sequenced in a study of cytomegalovirus exposure and HLA in healthy donors. The PCR contained 60 Vbeta and 13 Jbeta primers. Profiling relied on immunoSEQ multiplex PCR, and the TCRdb table lists in-frame clones only, not all of them. The table has approximately 130,000 clones, 60% to 85% seen once; the top ten hold around 1.8%. Sequenced sample: PBMCs. These TCRs come from a female donor in good health and CMV-seropositive.

The rearrangement uses TRBV2 and TRBJ1-2; D remains ambiguous. The CDR3 has 13 amino acids. The V gene lost 3 bases and the J gene lost 4 bases, with 9 bases spanning the gap. Germline V gene data show CDR1 as SNHLY and CDR2 as FYNNEI. CDR3 region: CASSDSAGYGYTF. The CDR3 DNA reads TGTGCCAGCAGTGATTCCGCGGGCTATGGCTACACCTTC. The full variable domain, completed using reference TRBV2 and TRBJ1-2, is EPEVTQTPSHQVTQMGQEVILRCVPISNHLYFYWYRQILGQKVEFLVSFYNNEISEKSEIFDDQFSVERPDGSNFTLKIRSTKLEDSAMYFCASSDSAGYGYTFGSGTRLTVV.

J is TRBJ1-4 and V is TRBV30, with a possible D match to TRBD1 (6 bases). This CDR3 region has 13 residues. Germline V gives CDR1 GTSNPN, CDR2 SVGIG (reference sequence). Trimming shortened V by 8 bases and J by 4 bases, and 14 bases separated the two germline ends. CDR3 in DNA: TGTGCCCACTACAGGGCAGATAATGAAAAACTGTTTTTT. Its protein is CAHYRADNEKLFF.